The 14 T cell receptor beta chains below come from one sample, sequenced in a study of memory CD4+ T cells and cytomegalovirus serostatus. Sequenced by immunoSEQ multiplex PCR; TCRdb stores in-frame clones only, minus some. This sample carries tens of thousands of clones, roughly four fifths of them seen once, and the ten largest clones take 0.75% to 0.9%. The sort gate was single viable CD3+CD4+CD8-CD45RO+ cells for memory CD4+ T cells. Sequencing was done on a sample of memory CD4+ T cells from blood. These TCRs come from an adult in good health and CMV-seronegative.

The CDR3 spells CASSYSEGSWETQYF. CDR3 bases: TGTGCCAGCAGTTACTCAGAGGGATCCTGGGAGACCCAGTACTTC. The gene calls are TRBV6-5 and TRBJ2-5; maybe TRBD2 (5 bases). Germline CDR1 is MNHEY and CDR2 is SVGAGI. The V end was cut by 0 bases, the J end by 5 bases, with 13 bases between. CDR3 length: 15 amino acids.

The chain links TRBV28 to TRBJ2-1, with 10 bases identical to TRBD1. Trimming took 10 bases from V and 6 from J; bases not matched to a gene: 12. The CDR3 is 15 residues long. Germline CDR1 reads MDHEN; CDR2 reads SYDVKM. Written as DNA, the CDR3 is TGTGCCACCAACCCACCGGGACAGGGGTTCAATGAGCAGTTCTTC. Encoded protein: CATNPPGQGFNEQFF.

The CDR3 DNA reads TGTGCCAGCGGCCAGACGACGGGAGGAACCAACACAGATACGCAGTATTTT. Translating gives CASGQTTGGTNTDTQYF. The chain carries TRBV25-1 and TRBJ2-3; 7 positions match TRBD2. V was clipped by 8 bases and J by 2 bases; unmatched bases: 16. The length of the CDR3 is 17 residues. The germline V gene encodes CDR1 MGHDK and CDR2 SYGVNS.

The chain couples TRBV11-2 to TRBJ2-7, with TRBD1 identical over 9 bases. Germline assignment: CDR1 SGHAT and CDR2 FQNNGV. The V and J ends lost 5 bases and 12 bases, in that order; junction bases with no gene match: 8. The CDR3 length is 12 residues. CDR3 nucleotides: TGTGCCAGCAGCACTGACAGGGGGTGGCCGTACTTC. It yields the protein CASSTDRGWPYF.

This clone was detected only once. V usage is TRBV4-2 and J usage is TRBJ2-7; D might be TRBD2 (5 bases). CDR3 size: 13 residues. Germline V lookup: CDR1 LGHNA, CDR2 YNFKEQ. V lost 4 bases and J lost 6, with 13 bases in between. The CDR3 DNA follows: TGTGCCAGCAGCCCGAGCACTAGGACCGAGCAGTACTTC. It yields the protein CASSPSTRTEQYF.

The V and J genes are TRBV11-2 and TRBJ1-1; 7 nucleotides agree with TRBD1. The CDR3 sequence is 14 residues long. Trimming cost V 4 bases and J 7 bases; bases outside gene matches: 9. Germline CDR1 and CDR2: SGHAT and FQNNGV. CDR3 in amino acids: CASSSKQGYGEAFF. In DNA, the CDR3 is TGTGCCAGCAGCTCCAAACAGGGGTACGGTGAAGCTTTCTTT.

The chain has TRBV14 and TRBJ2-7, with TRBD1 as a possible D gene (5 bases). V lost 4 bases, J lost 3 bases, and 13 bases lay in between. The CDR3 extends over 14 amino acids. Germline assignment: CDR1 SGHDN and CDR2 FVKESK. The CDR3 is CASSPRQNLYEQYF. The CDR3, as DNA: TGTGCCAGCAGCCCCCGACAGAACCTCTACGAGCAGTACTTC.

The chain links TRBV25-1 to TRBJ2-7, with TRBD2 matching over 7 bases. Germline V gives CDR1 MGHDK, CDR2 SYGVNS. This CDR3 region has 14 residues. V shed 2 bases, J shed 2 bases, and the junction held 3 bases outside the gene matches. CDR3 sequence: CASSETGRTYEQYF. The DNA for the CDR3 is TGTGCCAGCAGTGAAACCGGGAGGACCTACGAGCAGTACTTC.

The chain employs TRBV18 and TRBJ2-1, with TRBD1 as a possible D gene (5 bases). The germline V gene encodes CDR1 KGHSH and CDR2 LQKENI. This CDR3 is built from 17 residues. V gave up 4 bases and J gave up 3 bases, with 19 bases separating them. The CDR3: CASSLVTVLSYYNEQFF. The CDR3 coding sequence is TGTGCCAGCTCACTAGTGACAGTCTTATCTTACTACAATGAGCAGTTCTTC.

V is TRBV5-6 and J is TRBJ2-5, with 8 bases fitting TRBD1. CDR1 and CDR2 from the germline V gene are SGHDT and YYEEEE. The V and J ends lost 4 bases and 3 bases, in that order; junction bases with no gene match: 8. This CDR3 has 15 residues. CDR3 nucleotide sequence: TGTGCCAGCAGCAACGCCGGGACAGGTAAAGAGACCCAGTACTTC. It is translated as CASSNAGTGKETQYF.

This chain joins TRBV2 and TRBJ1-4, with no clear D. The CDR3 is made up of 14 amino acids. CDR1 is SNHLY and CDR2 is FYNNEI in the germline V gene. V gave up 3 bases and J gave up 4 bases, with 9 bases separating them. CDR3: CASSDYGINEKLFF. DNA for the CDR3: TGTGCCAGCAGTGATTATGGGATTAATGAAAAACTGTTTTTT.

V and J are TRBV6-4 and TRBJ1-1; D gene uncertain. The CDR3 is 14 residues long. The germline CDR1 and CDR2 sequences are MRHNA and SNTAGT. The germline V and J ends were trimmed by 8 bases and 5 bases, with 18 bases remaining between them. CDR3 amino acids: CASRFLGSGTEAFF. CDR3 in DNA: TGTGCCAGCCGCTTCTTGGGGTCGGGGACTGAAGCTTTCTTT.

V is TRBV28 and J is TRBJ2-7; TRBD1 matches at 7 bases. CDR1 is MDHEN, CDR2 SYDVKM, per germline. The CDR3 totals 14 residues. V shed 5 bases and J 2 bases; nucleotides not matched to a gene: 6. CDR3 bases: TGTGCCAGCAGTCCCGGGACAGTAACCTACGAGCAGTACTTC. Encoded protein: CASSPGTVTYEQYF.

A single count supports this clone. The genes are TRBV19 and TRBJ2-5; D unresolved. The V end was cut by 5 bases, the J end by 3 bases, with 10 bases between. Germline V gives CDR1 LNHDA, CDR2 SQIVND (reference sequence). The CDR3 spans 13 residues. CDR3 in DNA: TGTGCCAGTAGTTACAGAGAGGAAGAGACCCAGTACTTC. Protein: CASSYREEETQYF.